Each of the 18 T cell receptor beta chains below was sequenced from the same sample in a study of blood T cells in healthy people across ages. The second PCR ran about 6 to 11 cycles with a sample-barcoded 5' primer and J-beta primers. TCRdb reprocessed the 5' RACE reads via MiXCR and lists one record per CDR3 protein. The data contain about 640,000 distinct CDR3 sequences, under 70% of them singletons. Sequencing was carried out using blood. The receptors were sampled from a man aged 55 to 70 in good health.

This clonotype showed up just once. This chain links TRBV19 with TRBJ2-4, with TRBD1 matching over 9 bases. This CDR3 contains 19 residues. V lost 10 bases and J lost 3; bases outside the gene matches: 22. Per the germline V gene, CDR1 is LNHDA and CDR2 is SQIVND (reference sequence). The CDR3 reads CATSPRTGDFLWDKNIQYF. DNA of the CDR3: TGTGCCACCTCTCCTCGGACAGGGGATTTTTTGTGGGACAAAAACATTCAGTACTTC. Using reference TRBV19 and TRBJ2-4 for the parts outside the CDR3, the full variable domain is DGGITQSPKYLFRKEGQNVTLSCEQNLNHDAMYWYRQDPGQGLRLIYYSQIVNDFQKGDIAEGYSVSREKKESFPLTVTSAQKNPTAFYLCATSPRTGDFLWDKNIQYFGAGTRLSVL.

On this clonotype itself: At one end, the junction sequence differs from germline, possibly due to a read error. V is TRBV24-1 and J is TRBJ1-1; maybe TRBD1 (5 bases). Germline-derived CDR1 and CDR2 are KGHDR and SFDVKD. This CDR3 spans 13 amino acids. DNA of the CDR3: TGTGCTACCACGGACACTTTATACACTGAAGCTTTCTTT. It specifies CATTDTLYTEAFF.

The gene calls are TRBV29-1 and TRBJ2-5; 9 bases are a match to TRBD1. Germline V gene lookup returns CDR1 SQVTM and CDR2 ANQGSEA. V was pared by 7 bases and J by 5 bases, with 8 bases of the junction left unmatched. This CDR3 is built from 13 residues. In DNA form, the CDR3 reads TGCAGCGCGGGACAGGGCGGGTCGGAGACCCAGTACTTC. Translated: CSAGQGGSETQYF.

The V gene is TRBV7-9, the J gene TRBJ2-1, with TRBD2 matching 12 bases. There are 13 residues in the CDR3. Germline-derived CDR1 and CDR2 are SEHNR and FQNEAQ (reference sequence). V was pared by 5 bases and J by 12 bases, with 5 bases of the junction left unmatched. For the CDR3, the DNA is TGTGCCAGCAGCCCGATGGGACTAGCGGGGCAGTTCTTC. Translating gives CASSPMGLAGQFF.

This clonotype was observed once. This chain uses TRBV12-3 or TRBV12-4 with TRBJ2-5, with 7 bases that match TRBD1. V shed 7 bases, J shed 4 bases, and the junction held 9 bases outside the gene matches. The CDR3 totals 14 residues. CDR3 sequence (DNA): TGTGCCAGCAATAACAGGGGAAGTGGAGAGACCCAGTACTTC. Its protein product is CASNNRGSGETQYF.

J is TRBJ2-5 and V is TRBV27; 10 bases map to TRBD1. The CDR3 runs 15 residues. Germline V gives CDR1 MNHEY, CDR2 SMNVEV (reference sequence). Losses at the gene ends were 3 bases for V and 5 bases for J; bases not matched to a gene: 6. In DNA form, the CDR3 reads TGTGCCAGCAGTTTGGGGACAGGGGATTTCGAGACCCAGTACTTC. This sequence encodes CASSLGTGDFETQYF.

The chain carries TRBV2 and TRBJ2-5; D possibly corresponds to TRBD2 (5 bases). The CDR3 sequence is 13 residues long. Trimming removed 10 bases at V and 2 bases at J, with 14 bases between. Germline loops: CDR1 SNHLY, CDR2 FYNNEI. The chain's CDR3 is CATNGRTQETQYF. CDR3 in DNA: TGTGCCACCAACGGACGGACTCAAGAGACCCAGTACTTC.

This chain connects TRBV29-1 to TRBJ2-1, with TRBD2 matching 13 bases. The germline CDR1 and CDR2 sequences are SQVTM and ANQGSEA. The junction had 18 bases not matched to a gene; V was cut back by 4 bases and J by 9 bases. This CDR3 is 18 amino acids long. The CDR3 DNA is TGCAGCGTTGGCGGGGAAGGTGGGACTAGCGGGGTCAGAGGTGAGCAGTTCTTC. It yields the protein CSVGGEGGTSGVRGEQFF.

V is TRBV15 and J is TRBJ1-1; weak D call: TRBD1 (5 bases). Germline CDR1 LNHNV, CDR2 YYDKDF (reference sequence). This CDR3 spans 14 amino acids. Trimming cost V 0 bases and J 4 bases, with 9 bases left between them. The CDR3 DNA sequence: TGTGCCACCAGCAGAGATATGAGGGGCACTGAAGCTTTCTTT. It yields the protein CATSRDMRGTEAFF.

The rearrangement joins TRBV3-1 to TRBJ2-6; D is unresolved. The length of the CDR3 is 16 residues. Deletions cut 5 bases from V and 2 bases from J, with 13 bases between. The germline CDR1 and CDR2 sequences are LGHDT and YNNKEL (reference sequence). CDR3 nucleotides: TGTGCCAGCAGCGTCGTTCTGGCGGCTGGGGCCAACGTCCTGACTTTC. Translation gives CASSVVLAAGANVLTF.

This clonotype was found many times. The chain employs TRBV29-1 and TRBJ2-1, with D perhaps matching TRBD1 or TRBD2 (5 bases each). The CDR3 covers 11 residues. Trimming took 6 bases from V and 9 from J, leaving 12 bases between them. Germline CDR1 reads SQVTM; CDR2 reads ANQGSEA. CDR3 in DNA: TGCAGCGTAGCCCGGGGACGTGAGCAGTTCTTC. It yields the protein CSVARGREQFF.

This clonotype was observed a single time. A much more abundant neighbour one base away suggests this may be a read error. The genes are TRBV3-1 and TRBJ2-5; 10 bases agree with TRBD2. V lost 0 bases and J lost 11; bases outside the gene matches: 12. Germline CDR1 is LGHDT and CDR2 is YNNKEL (reference sequence). The length of the CDR3 is 16 residues. The CDR3: CASSQDIAGGRNEQYF. CDR3 nucleotide sequence: TGTGCCAGCAGCCAAGACATAGCGGGGGGTCGGAATGAGCAGTACTTC.

This clonotype was seen a few times. The chain joins TRBV28 to TRBJ2-5; D not resolved. CDR3 length equals 17 residues. Trimming cost V 2 bases and J 4 bases, with 20 bases left between them. The germline CDR1 and CDR2 sequences are MDHEN and SYDVKM. The CDR3 DNA is TGTGCCAGCAGTTTAAGGAAAGGCGTTCGCCGTGGAGAGACCCAGTACTTC. It codes for CASSLRKGVRRGETQYF. The full variable domain, its missing parts supplied by reference TRBV28 and TRBJ2-5, is DVKVTQSSRYLVKRTGEKVFLECVQDMDHENMFWYRQDPGLGLRLIYFSYDVKMKEKGDIPEGYSVSREKKERFSLILESASTNQTSMYLCASSLRKGVRRGETQYFGPGTRLLVL.

The rearrangement uses TRBV29-1 and TRBJ2-5; D ambiguous. The CDR3 sequence is 13 residues long. Germline loops: CDR1 SQVTM, CDR2 ANQGSEA. The ends were cut back, 2 bases at V and 1 base at J, with 8 bases in the middle. CDR3 residues: CSVERVRQETQYF. The CDR3 DNA follows: TGCAGCGTTGAAAGGGTCCGCCAAGAGACCCAGTACTTC.

This clonotype came up once. This rearrangement joins TRBV12-3 or TRBV12-4 to TRBJ2-1; TRBD1 aligns across 10 bases. CDR3 length: 16 residues. V gave up 6 bases and J gave up 6 bases; unmatched junction bases: 11. CDR3 sequence (DNA): TGTGCCAGCAGCCTTAGAGCCGGACAGGGGGTCAATGAGCAGTTCTTC. It encodes CASSLRAGQGVNEQFF.

V is TRBV12-3 or TRBV12-4 and J is TRBJ1-2, with D possibly matching TRBD1 (6 bases). V lost 6 bases, J lost 2 bases, and 10 bases lay in between. This CDR3 spans 13 amino acids. CDR3 coding DNA: TGTGCCAGCAGGTCCACAGGGAACTATGGCTACACCTTC. Translated: CASRSTGNYGYTF.

The J gene is TRBJ2-1, the V gene TRBV10-3; maybe TRBD2 (6 bases). The germline V gene encodes CDR1 ENHRY and CDR2 SYGVKD. V lost 2 bases to trimming and J lost 7 bases, with 18 bases between them. The CDR3 totals 16 residues. The CDR3 bases are TGTGCCATCAGTGAGGGGCGGGGCCGCGGGGAGAATGAGCAGTTCTTC. It yields the protein CAISEGRGRGENEQFF.

This clonotype has just one count. V is TRBV28 and J is TRBJ2-7; D is perhaps TRBD1 (7 bases). Per germline, CDR1 MDHEN and CDR2 SYDVKM. Trimming took 5 bases from V and 7 from J, leaving 15 bases between them. This CDR3 has 13 amino acids. CDR3 sequence reads: CASSLPRGREQYF. CDR3 sequence (DNA): TGTGCCAGCAGTCTTCCCAGGGGGAGGGAGCAGTACTTC.